The 21 T cell receptor beta chains below all came from one sample that was sequenced in a study of blood T cells in healthy people across ages. The use of a sample-barcoded 5' primer and a J-beta primer mix characterized a second PCR of roughly 6 to 11 cycles. TCRdb reprocessed the 5' RACE reads with MiXCR, giving one entry per CDR3 protein. The table lists approximately 960,000 distinct CDR3 sequences, 25% to 30% of them singletons. These data were also filed under a second study, of T cells of mothers and their children.

The sequenced material came from blood. The origin of the receptors is a woman between 40 and 55 years old in good health.

This clonotype came up once. One junction end disagrees with the germline gene, perhaps due to a read error. V and J are TRBV7-2 and TRBJ2-1, with D possibly matching TRBD1 (6 bases). Germline lookup yields CDR1 SGHTA and CDR2 FQGNSA. The CDR3 runs to 15 residues. The CDR3 region is CASSQETGSYNEQFF. For the CDR3, the DNA is TGCGCCAGCAGCCAAGAAACAGGGTCCTACAATGAGCAGTTCTTC.

This clonotype was seen more than once but under ten times. The V and J genes are TRBV28 and TRBJ2-5; 7 bases are shared with TRBD1. Germline-derived CDR1 and CDR2 are MDHEN and SYDVKM. J gave up 5 bases and V 6 bases, and 18 bases lay outside the gene matches. The CDR3 is 17 amino acids. CDR3 amino acids: CASSLPYDRASGETQYF. CDR3 nucleotides: TGTGCCAGCAGCCTGCCTTACGACAGGGCATCGGGGGAGACCCAGTACTTC.

A word on this clonotype: Just one base apart from a much larger clone, this may be a read error. V usage is TRBV7-9 and J usage is TRBJ2-7; possible D gene TRBD1, 5 bases. This CDR3 comprises 12 residues. Germline V gives CDR1 SEHNR, CDR2 FQNEAQ (reference sequence). Here the CDR3 reads CASSSQGAEQCF. DNA of the CDR3: TGTGCCAGCAGCTCTCAGGGTGCCGAGCAGTGCTTC.

The chain employs TRBV4-3 and TRBJ2-3; D possibly corresponds to TRBD1 (5 bases). V gave up 0 bases and J gave up 1 base, with 11 bases separating them. Per the germline V gene, CDR1 is LGHNA and CDR2 is YSLEER. This CDR3 spans 16 amino acids. CDR3 region: CASSQDAGKGTDTQYF. CDR3 DNA sequence: TGCGCCAGCAGCCAAGATGCAGGGAAGGGCACAGATACGCAGTATTTT.

This clonotype was counted at least ten times. The CDR3 nucleotides read TGTGCCATCAGTGTAGGACAGGGGGCCGGGGAGACCCAGTACTTC. It yields the protein CAISVGQGAGETQYF. V is TRBV10-3 and J is TRBJ2-5; 11 positions agree with TRBD1. J gave up 5 bases and V 4 bases, and 6 bases lay outside the gene matches. This CDR3 is 15 amino acids long. Germline V gives CDR1 ENHRY, CDR2 SYGVKD.

The CDR3 nucleotides read TGTGCCAGCAGTTTCCCGAGGGGGCAGGCTTCCACAGATACGCAGTATTTT. It specifies CASSFPRGQASTDTQYF. V gene TRBV28 combines with J gene TRBJ2-3, with 7 bases lining up with TRBD1. The CDR3 loop spans 17 amino acids. Trimming took 3 bases from V and 2 from J; bases not matched to a gene: 11. Germline V gene data show CDR1 as MDHEN and CDR2 as SYDVKM.

J is TRBJ2-7 and V is TRBV28; D unresolved. CDR1 and CDR2 from the germline V gene are MDHEN and SYDVKM. V dropped 0 bases and J dropped 7 bases, with 16 bases sitting between them. This CDR3 comprises 15 residues. The CDR3 protein is CASSLWRDSRAEQYF. CDR3 nucleotide sequence: TGTGCCAGCAGTTTATGGAGAGACTCCCGGGCGGAGCAGTACTTC.

This clonotype was seen many times. V usage is TRBV20-1 and J usage is TRBJ2-7; D might be TRBD1 (5 bases). V lost 5 bases, J lost 3 bases, and 20 bases lay in between. Germline CDR1 DFQATT, CDR2 SNEGSKA (reference sequence). The CDR3 has 15 residues. DNA for the CDR3: TGCAGTGCTGTCCAGGGTGCACTGGATGTCTACGAGCAGTACTTC. Translated: CSAVQGALDVYEQYF.

This clonotype was counted a few times. V and J are TRBV28 and TRBJ2-5, with TRBD2 identical over 14 bases. The V gene end was trimmed by 6 bases and the J gene end by 6 bases; junction bases not matched to a gene: 12. Germline CDR1 MDHEN, CDR2 SYDVKM. The CDR3 sequence is 17 residues long. This CDR3 is CASSNSGTSGGQKTQYF. For the CDR3, the DNA is TGTGCCAGCAGCAACTCCGGGACTAGCGGGGGTCAGAAGACCCAGTACTTC.

This clonotype occurred a few times. The chain employs TRBV7-3 and TRBJ1-1; the D is unclear. Per the germline V gene, CDR1 is SGHTA and CDR2 is FQGTGA. CDR3 length equals 15 residues. The V end lost 5 bases, the J end lost 2 bases, and 15 bases lay between the germline ends. The CDR3 DNA reads as TGTGCCAGCAGCGCCCAGGCCGTTGGCAACACTGAAGCTTTCTTT. Amino acid sequence: CASSAQAVGNTEAFF. Combining the CDR3 with reference TRBV7-3 and TRBJ1-1 gives the whole variable domain GAGVSQTPSNKVTEKGKYVELRCDPISGHTALYWYRQSLGQGPEFLIYFQGTGAADDSGLPNDRFFAVRPEGSVSTLKIQRTERGDSAVYLCASSAQAVGNTEAFFGQGTRLTVV.

This clonotype has a handful of counts. This chain uses TRBV4-2 with TRBJ2-5; 10 positions agree with TRBD2. CDR1 and CDR2 (germline): LGHNA, YNFKEQ. This CDR3 is built from 16 residues. The junction had 5 bases not matched to a gene; V was cut back by 0 bases and J by 4 bases. The CDR3, as DNA: TGTGCCAGCAGCCAAGAATTCACTAGCGGGGTAGAGACCCAGTACTTC. As protein: CASSQEFTSGVETQYF.

The CDR3 DNA follows: TGTGCCAGCAGCGGACAGGGGTCCGGGGAGCTGTTTTTT. Encoded protein: CASSGQGSGELFF. This rearrangement joins TRBV9 to TRBJ2-2, with 8 bases lining up with TRBD1. This CDR3 is built from 13 residues. V lost 3 bases and J lost 6; bases outside the gene matches: 1. Germline CDR1 and CDR2: SGDLS and YYNGEE.

This clonotype has more than one count but fewer than ten. The chain is built from TRBV20-1 and TRBJ2-1; D might be TRBD2 (5 bases). With 5 bases removed from V and 5 bases from J, the gap between germline ends came to 16 bases. The CDR3 consists of 14 residues. Germline V gene lookup returns CDR1 DFQATT and CDR2 SNEGSKA (reference sequence). DNA for the CDR3: TGCAGTGCTCCTTACGAGGGAGCACACAATGAGCAGTTCTTC. This sequence encodes CSAPYEGAHNEQFF.

The chain has TRBV20-1 and TRBJ1-1; possible D gene TRBD1, 5 bases. Per the germline V gene, CDR1 is DFQATT and CDR2 is SNEGSKA (reference sequence). The ends were cut back, 3 bases at V and 4 bases at J, with 12 bases in the middle. The CDR3 covers 13 residues. In nucleotides, the CDR3 is TGCAGTGCTAGGCCAGGGAGTGGCACTGAAGCTTTCTTT. Amino acid sequence: CSARPGSGTEAFF.

A few counts support this clonotype. The CDR3: CSVAPGDGYNEQFF. The CDR3 DNA is TGCAGCGTTGCCCCTGGGGACGGCTACAATGAGCAGTTCTTC. The V and J genes are TRBV29-1 and TRBJ2-1, with D perhaps being TRBD1 or TRBD2 (5 bases each). Germline V gene sequence: CDR1 SQVTM, CDR2 ANQGSEA. V was clipped by 4 bases and J by 3 bases, with 13 bases between them. The CDR3 extends over 14 amino acids.

The chain employs TRBV7-9 and TRBJ1-2, with D possibly being TRBD1 (5 bases). Germline V CDR1 and CDR2: SEHNR, FQNEAQ (reference sequence). The CDR3 length is 13 residues. The V end was cut by 5 bases, the J end by 8 bases, with 15 bases between. The CDR3 here is CASSLVGGGGYTF. CDR3 in DNA: TGTGCCAGCAGCCTGGTCGGGGGTGGGGGCTACACCTTC.

A few counts support this clonotype. The rearrangement uses TRBV9 and TRBJ2-1; D is uncertain. Germline CDR1 reads SGDLS; CDR2 reads YYNGEE. This CDR3 region has 17 residues. V lost 0 bases, J lost 0 bases, and 13 bases lay in between. CDR3 protein: CASSVEIGSSSYNEQFF. The CDR3, as DNA: TGTGCCAGCAGCGTAGAAATTGGCAGCTCCTCCTACAATGAGCAGTTCTTC.

This clonotype was seen many times. The rearrangement uses TRBV15 and TRBJ2-1, with TRBD2 matching 11 bases. Germline V gives CDR1 LNHNV, CDR2 YYDKDF (reference sequence). The CDR3 totals 16 residues. V lost 2 bases, J lost 8 bases, and 8 bases stayed unmatched. This CDR3 reads CATSRRGLAVVDEQFF. Written as DNA, the CDR3 is TGTGCCACCAGCAGACGGGGACTAGCGGTTGTGGATGAGCAGTTCTTC. The full variable domain, with the rest looked up from reference TRBV15 and TRBJ2-1, is DAMVIQNPRYQVTQFGKPVTLSCSQTLNHNVMYWYQQKSSQAPKLLFHYYDKDFNNEADTPDNFQSRRPNTSFCFLDIRSPGLGDTAMYLCATSRRGLAVVDEQFFGPGTRLTVL.

There are a few counts of this clonotype. The V and J genes are TRBV28 and TRBJ2-3; 8 nucleotides match TRBD1. V lost 3 bases to trimming and J lost 2 bases; unmatched junction nucleotides: 10. This CDR3 comprises 17 residues. Germline V gene data show CDR1 as MDHEN and CDR2 as SYDVKM. The CDR3: CASSFPTTGVATDTQYF. The CDR3 DNA reads as TGTGCCAGCAGTTTCCCCACGACAGGGGTGGCCACAGATACGCAGTATTTT.

This clonotype was seen a handful of times. The chain links TRBV10-3 to TRBJ2-6; tentative D call: TRBD2 (5 bases). The germline V and J ends were trimmed by 10 bases and 2 bases, with 9 bases remaining between them. In germline, CDR1 is ENHRY, CDR2 SYGVKD. The CDR3 covers 13 residues. CDR3 DNA sequence: TGTGCCACACCGGGAACTGGGGCCAACGTCCTGACTTTC. It codes for CATPGTGANVLTF.

This clonotype was counted a few times. The chain uses TRBV6-6 and TRBJ1-1; TRBD1 aligns across 7 bases. Germline V gene data show CDR1 as MNHNY and CDR2 as SVGAGI (reference sequence). CDR3 length: 14 amino acids. V shed 6 bases, J shed 1 base, and the junction held 5 bases outside the gene matches. CDR3 DNA sequence: TGTGCCAGCAGAAGGGACAGAAAGAACACTGAAGCTTTCTTT. It codes for CASRRDRKNTEAFF.